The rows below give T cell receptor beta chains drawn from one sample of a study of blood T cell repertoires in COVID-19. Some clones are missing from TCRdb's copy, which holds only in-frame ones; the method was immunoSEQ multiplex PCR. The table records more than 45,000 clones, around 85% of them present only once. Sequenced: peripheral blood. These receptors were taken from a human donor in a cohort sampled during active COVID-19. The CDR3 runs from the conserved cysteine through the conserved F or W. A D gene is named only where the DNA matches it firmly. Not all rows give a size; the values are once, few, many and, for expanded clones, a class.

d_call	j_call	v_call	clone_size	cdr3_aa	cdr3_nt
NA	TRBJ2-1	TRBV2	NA	CASSGRWERGNEQFF	TGTGCCAGCAGTGGTCGGTGGGAGAGAGGCAATGAGCAGTTCTTC
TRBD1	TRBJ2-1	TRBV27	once	CASQYRLGGNVNEQFF	TGTGCCAGCCAGTACCGGTTAGGGGGCAACGTCAATGAGCAGTTCTTC
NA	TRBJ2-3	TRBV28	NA	CAVGTASGPDTQYF	TGTGCTGTCGGGACGGCAAGCGGGCCAGATACGCAGTATTTT
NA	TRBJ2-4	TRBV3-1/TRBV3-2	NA	CASSGRTEGNIQYF	TGTGCCAGCAGCGGTCGGACAGAGGGAAACATTCAGTACTTC
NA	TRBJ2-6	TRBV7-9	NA	CASSFNPLTNSGANVLTF	TGTGCCAGCAGCTTTAACCCCTTAACTAACTCTGGGGCCAACGTCCTGACTTTC
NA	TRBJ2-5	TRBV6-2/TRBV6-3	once	CASSSSERTQYF	TGTGCCAGCAGTAGCTCAGAGCGGACCCAGTACTTC
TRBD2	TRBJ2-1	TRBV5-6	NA	CASSLAGTSPGMNEQFF	TGTGCCAGCAGCTTGGCGGGGACTAGCCCCGGGATGAATGAGCAGTTCTTC
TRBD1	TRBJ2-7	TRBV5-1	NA	CASSFTGGATSSYEQYF	TGCGCCAGCAGCTTTACAGGGGGCGCGACGAGCTCCTACGAGCAGTACTTC
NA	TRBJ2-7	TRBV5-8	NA	CASSLDRVNEQYF	TGTGCCAGCAGCTTGGACAGGGTAAACGAGCAGTACTTC
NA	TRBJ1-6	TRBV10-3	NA	CAISESAGESNSPLHF	TGTGCCATCAGTGAGTCGGCAGGGGAATCGAATTCACCCCTCCACTTT
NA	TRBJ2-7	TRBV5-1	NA	CASSFSTGTYEQYF	TGCGCCAGCAGCTTCTCGACAGGTACCTACGAGCAGTACTTC
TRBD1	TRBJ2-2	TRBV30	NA	CAWSGSRQGGTGELFF	TGTGCCTGGAGCGGTTCGAGACAGGGCGGCACCGGGGAGCTGTTTTTT
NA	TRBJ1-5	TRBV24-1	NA	CATSDSGWSVAQPQHF	TGTGCCACCAGTGATTCGGGATGGTCGGTGGCTCAGCCCCAGCATTTT
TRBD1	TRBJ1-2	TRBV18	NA	CATSEVGGSNYGYTF	TGTGCCACCTCGGAGGTAGGGGGCTCTAACTATGGCTACACCTTC
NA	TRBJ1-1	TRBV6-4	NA	CASSDSRAGGTEAFF	TGTGCCAGCAGTGACTCGCGCGCCGGGGGGACTGAAGCTTTCTTT
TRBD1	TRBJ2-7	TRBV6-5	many	CASTMTGGEFNEQYF	TGTGCCAGCACCATGACAGGGGGCGAATTTAACGAGCAGTACTTC
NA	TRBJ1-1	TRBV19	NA	CASSEGWAEAFF	TGTGCCAGTAGTGAGGGATGGGCTGAAGCTTTCTTT
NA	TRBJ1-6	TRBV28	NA	CASSFLNSPLHF	TGTGCCAGCAGTTTTCTCAATTCACCCCTCCACTTT
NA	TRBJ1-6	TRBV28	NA	CASAGGSSYNSPLHF	TGTGCCAGCGCGGGGGGAAGCTCCTATAATTCACCCCTCCACTTT
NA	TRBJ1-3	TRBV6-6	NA	CASSYSLGQTGNTIYF	TGTGCCAGCAGTTACTCGTTGGGGCAGACTGGAAACACCATATATTTT
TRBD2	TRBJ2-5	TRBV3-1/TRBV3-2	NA	CASSQDAGGETQYF	TGTGCCAGCAGCCAAGACGCGGGAGGGGAGACCCAGTACTTC
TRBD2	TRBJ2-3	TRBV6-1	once	CASSESASGRFIDTQYF	TGTGCCAGCAGTGAATCCGCGAGCGGGAGGTTTATAGATACGCAGTATTTT
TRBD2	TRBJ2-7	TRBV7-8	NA	CASRLAGGSYEQYF	TGTGCCAGCCGACTAGCGGGGGGATCCTACGAGCAGTACTTC
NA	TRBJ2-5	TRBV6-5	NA	CASSRQAIQETQYF	TGTGCCAGCAGTCGACAGGCCATCCAAGAGACCCAGTACTTC
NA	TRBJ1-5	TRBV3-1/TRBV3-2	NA	CASSQPGSNQPQHF	TGTGCCAGCAGCCAACCAGGGAGCAATCAGCCCCAGCATTTT
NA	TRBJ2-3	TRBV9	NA	CASSVQGPTDTQYF	TGTGCCAGCAGCGTACAGGGCCCCACAGATACGCAGTATTTT
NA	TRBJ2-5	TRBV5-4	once	CASSLAVRPETQYF	TGTGCCAGCAGCTTGGCCGTGCGCCCAGAGACCCAGTACTTC
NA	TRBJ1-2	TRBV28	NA	CASSSPGGYGYTF	TGTGCCAGCAGTTCCCCCGGCGGCTATGGCTACACCTTC
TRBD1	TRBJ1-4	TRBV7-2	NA	CASSPGQGMKKLFF	TGTGCCAGCAGCCCGGGACAGGGAATGAAAAAACTGTTTTTT
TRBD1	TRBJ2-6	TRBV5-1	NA	CASSLPGQGAGANVLTF	TGCGCCAGCAGCTTGCCGGGACAGGGGGCGGGGGCCAACGTCCTGACTTTC
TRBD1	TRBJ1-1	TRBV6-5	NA	CATFAGGGSREAFF	TGTGCCACCTTCGCAGGGGGCGGATCGCGTGAAGCTTTCTTT
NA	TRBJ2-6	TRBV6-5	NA	CASSISGANVLTF	TGTGCCAGCAGCATCTCTGGGGCCAACGTCCTGACTTTC
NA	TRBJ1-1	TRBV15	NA	CATSEMRQMNTEAFF	TGTGCCACCAGCGAAATGAGACAGATGAACACTGAAGCTTTCTTT
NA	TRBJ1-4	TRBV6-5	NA	CATRGANEKLFF	TGTGCCACCCGGGGGGCCAATGAAAAACTGTTTTTT
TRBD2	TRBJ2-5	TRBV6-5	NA	CASSSGRSGKTQYF	TGTGCCAGCAGTAGCGGGAGAAGTGGTAAGACCCAGTACTTC
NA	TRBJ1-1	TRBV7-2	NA	CASSWYSGSTEAFF	TGTGCCAGCAGCTGGTACAGTGGCTCCACTGAAGCTTTCTTT
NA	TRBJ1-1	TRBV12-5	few	CASLSEGRKAFF	TGTGCTAGCCTTAGTGAGGGCAGGAAAGCTTTCTTT